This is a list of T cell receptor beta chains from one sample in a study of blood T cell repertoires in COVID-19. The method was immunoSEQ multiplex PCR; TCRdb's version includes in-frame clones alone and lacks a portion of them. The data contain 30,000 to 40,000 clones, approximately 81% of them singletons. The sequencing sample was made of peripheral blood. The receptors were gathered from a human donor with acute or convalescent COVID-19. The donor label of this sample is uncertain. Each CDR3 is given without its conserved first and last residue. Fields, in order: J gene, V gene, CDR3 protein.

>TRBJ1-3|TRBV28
ASSLPGETGNTIY
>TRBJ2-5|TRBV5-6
ASSSDQGAPRETQY
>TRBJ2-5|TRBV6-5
ASSLQGSVETQY
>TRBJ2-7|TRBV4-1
ASSQEGGPFSEQY
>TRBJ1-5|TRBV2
ASSDRDSNQPQH
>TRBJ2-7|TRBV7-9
ASSPTSQLGGQY
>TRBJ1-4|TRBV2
ASSRPTTTNEKLF
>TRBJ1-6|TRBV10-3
AIRTGGNSPLH
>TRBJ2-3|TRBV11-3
ASSLIIGGVTDTQY
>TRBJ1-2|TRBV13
ASSLGPGNYGYT
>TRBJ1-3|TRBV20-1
SASRGGAYSGNTIY
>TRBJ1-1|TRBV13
ASSFIQGEAF
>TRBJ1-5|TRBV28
ASSSEESQPQH
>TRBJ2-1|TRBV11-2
ASSLVGGLTGSSYNEQF
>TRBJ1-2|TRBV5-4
ASSLVTGFASNYGYT
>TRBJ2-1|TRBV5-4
ASSPTTGVKDEQF
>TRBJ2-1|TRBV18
ASSPYGGNEQF
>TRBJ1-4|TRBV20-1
SARERDRGF
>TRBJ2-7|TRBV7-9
ASSPLGAMFGEGEQY
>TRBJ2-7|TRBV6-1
ASSDGGQGSAYEQY
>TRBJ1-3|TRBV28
ASSRGRQGAGNTIY
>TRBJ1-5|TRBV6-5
ASSQDSNQPQH
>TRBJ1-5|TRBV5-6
ASSLRDRANQPQH
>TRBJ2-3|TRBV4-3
ASSPDRGVGDTQY
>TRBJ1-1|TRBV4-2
ASSQGPRGRTEAF
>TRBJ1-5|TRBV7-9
ASSQDRVNQPQH
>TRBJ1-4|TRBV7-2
ASSPPGGDSLATNEKLF
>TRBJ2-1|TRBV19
ASSIRGLAGVSDYNEQF
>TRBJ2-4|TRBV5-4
ASSSSMTRDNKNIQY
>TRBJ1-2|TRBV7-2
ASSLGRGMGGYT
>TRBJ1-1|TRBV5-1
ASSLWQGDTEAF
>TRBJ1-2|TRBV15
ATSRERAREDGYT
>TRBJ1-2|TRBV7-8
ASSSEERIYGYT